What follows are 25 T cell receptor beta chains derived from one specimen sequenced in a study of response to subunit inactivated influenza vaccine. TCRdb independently ran MiXCR on the RT-PCR reads; one entry per CDR3 protein. Among roughly 540,000 distinct CDR3 sequences listed, approximately 24% were seen once. The sample also formed part of further work on T cells expressing NK-cell markers. That paper adds: UMIs accompanied the 5'RACE template switching by which TCR beta cDNA was made.

The specimen was CD4+ T cells sorted from PBMCs, collected less than 13 days after vaccination. All receptors come from a man aged 45-60 years who received an inactivated influenza vaccine.

The rearrangement uses TRBV5-5 and TRBJ2-4; no firm D call. CDR1 is SGHKS and CDR2 is YYEKEE in the germline V gene (reference sequence). Trimming removed 0 bases from V and 0 bases from J, with 10 bases in between. The CDR3 is 16 residues long. DNA of the CDR3: TGTGCCAGCAGCTTGGTACGGAGCCTAGCCAAAAACATTCAGTACTTC. It specifies CASSLVRSLAKNIQYF.

This clonotype was found once. The chain carries TRBV5-5 and TRBJ2-3; D call uncertain. The CDR3 runs 15 residues. Germline assignment: CDR1 SGHKS and CDR2 YYEKEE (reference sequence). The V and J ends lost 1 base and 2 bases respectively, with 11 bases between them. The CDR3 bases are TGTGCCAGCAGCTTGAGCACCGGACCCACAGATACGCAGTATTTT. Residues: CASSLSTGPTDTQYF.

This clonotype was counted a few times. The chain couples TRBV6-1 to TRBJ2-1; TRBD2 agrees at 14 bases. Germline V gene sequence: CDR1 MNHNS, CDR2 SASEGT. The CDR3 is made up of 15 amino acids. V shed 6 bases, J shed 6 bases, and the junction held 4 bases outside the gene matches. The CDR3: CASSRGTSGSNEQFF. The CDR3 bases are TGTGCCAGCAGCCGCGGGACTAGCGGGAGCAATGAGCAGTTCTTC.

This chain uses TRBV7-6 with TRBJ2-3; perhaps TRBD2 as D (6 bases). The germline CDR1 and CDR2 sequences are SGHVS and FNYEAQ. CDR3 length: 18 amino acids. V was trimmed by 0 bases and J by 0 bases, leaving 16 bases between them. The CDR3 loop is CASSLALGSGTSTDTQYF. The CDR3 coding sequence is TGTGCCAGCAGCTTAGCGCTAGGGTCGGGGACTAGCACAGATACGCAGTATTTT.

The J gene is TRBJ2-4, the V gene TRBV27; D is unresolved. With 4 bases removed from V and 6 bases from J, the gap between germline ends came to 16 bases. Germline assignment: CDR1 MNHEY and CDR2 SMNVEV (reference sequence). The CDR3 is 15 amino acids. As DNA, the CDR3 is TGTGCCAGCAGTTCCGCAGCTAGGTTGGGAAACATTCAGTACTTC. It specifies CASSSAARLGNIQYF.

This chain connects TRBV4-1 to TRBJ2-7; D gene uncertain. Trimming took 3 bases from V and 6 from J, leaving 18 bases between them. The CDR3 runs 15 residues. Per the germline V gene, CDR1 is MGHRA and CDR2 is YSYEKL. CDR3 DNA sequence: TGCGCCAGCAGCCACAAAGTACAGCCCACCGTCGAGCAGTACTTC. Its translation: CASSHKVQPTVEQYF.

The CDR3: CASSQGGKGAPPGGELFF. CDR3 sequence (DNA): TGCGCCAGCAGCCAAGGGGGGAAGGGGGCCCCTCCGGGCGGGGAGCTGTTTTTT. The V call is TRBV4-1, the J call TRBJ2-2; TRBD1 matches at 7 bases. Germline assignment: CDR1 MGHRA and CDR2 YSYEKL. The junction had 15 bases not matched to a gene; V was cut back by 1 base and J by 7 bases. The CDR3 consists of 18 residues.

The chain uses TRBV4-3 and TRBJ2-3; 8 bases map to TRBD2. V shed 3 bases and J 4 bases; nucleotides not matched to a gene: 0. Germline V gene data show CDR1 as LGHNA and CDR2 as YSLEER. The CDR3 length is 13 residues. CDR3 sequence reads: CASSQRGADTQYF. The CDR3 nucleotides read TGCGCCAGCAGCCAGCGGGGGGCAGATACGCAGTATTTT.

The V call is TRBV2, the J call TRBJ1-6, with D possibly matching TRBD1 (5 bases). V lost 6 bases and J 8 bases, leaving 8 bases between the germline ends. CDR1 is SNHLY and CDR2 is FYNNEI in the germline V gene. CDR3 size: 12 residues. The CDR3 spells CASRPGDSPLHF. CDR3 coding DNA: TGTGCCAGCAGACCGGGGGATTCACCCCTCCACTTT.

This clonotype has only a few counts. The CDR3 protein is CASSLALMGSYEQYF. In nucleotides, the CDR3 is TGTGCCAGCAGCTTAGCGCTCATGGGTTCCTACGAGCAGTACTTC. The chain has TRBV7-9 and TRBJ2-7; D remains ambiguous. CDR1 is SEHNR, CDR2 FQNEAQ, per germline (reference sequence). Trimming shortened V by 0 bases and J by 1 base, and 10 bases separated the two germline ends. The CDR3 contains 15 residues.

The J gene is TRBJ2-1, the V gene TRBV12-3 or TRBV12-4; 7 bases map to TRBD2. This CDR3 spans 13 amino acids. V dropped 6 bases and J dropped 7; count of bases not matched to a gene: 6. CDR3 sequence reads: CASRVAGANEQFF. CDR3 DNA: TGTGCCAGCAGGGTAGCGGGTGCTAATGAGCAGTTCTTC.

J is TRBJ2-7 and V is TRBV2; maybe TRBD1 (7 bases). The CDR3 consists of 14 residues. V was shortened by 5 bases and J by 4 bases, with 15 bases between the two germline ends. From germline, CDR1 is SNHLY and CDR2 FYNNEI. The CDR3 DNA is TGTGCCAGCAGTTTCGGGAGACAGGGTTACGAGCAGTACTTC. This encodes CASSFGRQGYEQYF.

This clonotype was seen more than once but under ten times. V and J are TRBV7-2 and TRBJ2-2, with D perhaps TRBD1 (6 bases). Germline CDR1 is SGHTA and CDR2 is FQGNSA. Trimming removed 0 bases from V and 3 bases from J, with 17 bases in between. This CDR3 contains 18 residues. The CDR3: CASSLAGVQGWYTGELFF. CDR3 nucleotide sequence: TGTGCCAGCAGCTTAGCGGGGGTGCAGGGGTGGTACACCGGGGAGCTGTTTTTT.

The rearrangement links TRBV11-2 to TRBJ2-1; 9 bases align to TRBD2. Germline V gives CDR1 SGHAT, CDR2 FQNNGV. Losses at the gene ends were 5 bases for V and 5 bases for J; bases not matched to a gene: 7. There are 15 residues in the CDR3. The CDR3 here is CASSAQIAGDNEQFF. CDR3 sequence (DNA): TGTGCCAGCAGCGCGCAAATAGCGGGGGACAATGAGCAGTTCTTC.

This clonotype was observed a few times. The chain combines TRBV9 with TRBJ1-1; no definite D call. In germline, CDR1 is SGDLS, CDR2 YYNGEE. Trimming shortened V by 0 bases and J by 0 bases, and 9 bases separated the two germline ends. This CDR3 is built from 15 residues. CDR3 protein: CASSVGPGMNTEAFF. The CDR3 coding sequence is TGTGCCAGCAGCGTAGGCCCGGGTATGAACACTGAAGCTTTCTTT.

CDR3: CASSPRGPNSPLHF. The CDR3 DNA sequence: TGTGCCAGCTCACCACGGGGTCCTAATTCACCCCTCCACTTT. The chain employs TRBV18 and TRBJ1-6; D ambiguous. The CDR3 length is 14 residues. The germline V gene encodes CDR1 KGHSH and CDR2 LQKENI. V lost 1 base and J lost 6, with 7 bases in between.

This clonotype has just a few counts. CDR3 DNA sequence: TGTGCCAGTAGTCCGGGACAGGCCGTCGGGGAGCTGTTTTTT. It is translated as CASSPGQAVGELFF. This chain connects TRBV19 to TRBJ2-2; 8 bases are a match to TRBD1. This CDR3 contains 14 residues. V trimming: 5 bases; J trimming: 7 bases; junction bases outside the gene matches: 6. Germline loops: CDR1 LNHDA, CDR2 SQIVND (reference sequence).

This clonotype was found a few times. The rearrangement links TRBV2 to TRBJ2-7, with D possibly being TRBD1 (6 bases). The CDR3 contains 15 residues. The germline V and J ends were trimmed by 4 bases and 6 bases, with 19 bases remaining between them. Germline V gene lookup returns CDR1 SNHLY and CDR2 FYNNEI. CDR3 sequence (DNA): TGTGCCAGCAGTGTTACCCGAACAGGGCCAGGCGAGCAGTACTTC. Protein: CASSVTRTGPGEQYF.

The genes are TRBV12-3 or TRBV12-4 and TRBJ2-7, with D perhaps matching TRBD2 (5 bases). The V end lost 6 bases, the J end lost 0 bases, and 12 bases lay between the germline ends. The CDR3 sequence is 14 residues long. In DNA, the CDR3 is TGTGCCAGCAGGGGAGACGCGACCTCCTACGAGCAGTACTTC. It is translated as CASRGDATSYEQYF.

CDR3: CASSSSGANQPQHF. The CDR3 DNA sequence: TGTGCCAGCAGTTCGTCGGGTGCTAATCAGCCCCAGCATTTT. The chain has TRBV6-5 and TRBJ1-5; D gene ambiguous. Germline CDR1 MNHEY, CDR2 SVGAGI. Trimming shortened V by 4 bases and J by 4 bases, and 11 bases separated the two germline ends. The CDR3 loop spans 14 amino acids.

The chain links TRBV5-8 to TRBJ2-7, with D perhaps being TRBD1 or TRBD2 (5 bases each). V was shortened by 0 bases and J by 2 bases, with 18 bases between the two germline ends. The germline V gene encodes CDR1 SGHTS and CDR2 YDEGEE. The CDR3 has 17 residues. The CDR3 spells CASSLVVTDGTAYEQYF. For the CDR3, the DNA is TGTGCCAGCAGCTTGGTCGTGACCGACGGGACGGCCTACGAGCAGTACTTC.

This clonotype was detected a few times. V usage is TRBV5-6 and J usage is TRBJ2-1; perhaps TRBD2 as D (6 bases). The V end lost 1 base, the J end lost 0 bases, and 14 bases lay between the germline ends. Germline V gene sequence: CDR1 SGHDT, CDR2 YYEEEE. This CDR3 has 17 amino acids. The CDR3, as DNA: TGTGCCAGCAGCTTGTCATGGGCGGGGAGCTCCTACAATGAGCAGTTCTTC. Translating it yields CASSLSWAGSSYNEQFF.

The chain links TRBV12-3 or TRBV12-4 to TRBJ2-3; TRBD2 aligns across 7 bases. With V trimmed by 3 bases and J by 2 bases, 5 bases remained unmatched. This CDR3 is 15 amino acids long. Here the CDR3 DNA reads TGTGCCAGCAGTTTCGGGGCGGGGGACACAGATACGCAGTATTTT. It specifies CASSFGAGDTDTQYF.

The table lists this clonotype with a few counts. The chain has TRBV27 and TRBJ2-1, with D possibly being TRBD2 (7 bases). V was shortened by 4 bases and J by 4 bases, with 14 bases between the two germline ends. The CDR3 covers 15 residues. In germline, CDR1 is MNHEY, CDR2 SMNVEV (reference sequence). CDR3 nucleotide sequence: TGTGCCAGCAGTTGGCGTGCGGGGGCTTACAATGAGCAGTTCTTC. It translates to CASSWRAGAYNEQFF.

This clonotype was detected a few times. The V and J genes are TRBV12-3 or TRBV12-4 and TRBJ1-2; tentative D call: TRBD1 (5 bases). Trimming left V 6 bases short and J 0 bases short, with 11 bases between. The CDR3 has 14 amino acids. The DNA of the CDR3 is TGTGCCAGCAGGGGGACGGGAGCTAACTATGGCTACACCTTC. Its protein is CASRGTGANYGYTF.